The 5 T cell receptor beta chains given below trace back to one sample, sequenced in a study of OX40 agonist ivuxolimab in advanced cancers. Produced via immunoSEQ multiplex PCR; TCRdb's table is partial and in-frame only. The data show about 46,000 clones, 88% seen once. The starting material was CD4+ or CD8+ T cells sorted from blood, obtained in a trial of the OX40 agonist ivuxolimab. Receptors were obtained from an adult with an advanced solid tumor such as melanoma, head and neck, liver or kidney cancer.

The CDR3 DNA is TGTGCCAGCAGCTTAGGGTGGGCAGGCGACTCCTACGAGCAGTACTTC. It encodes CASSLGWAGDSYEQYF. The chain uses TRBV7-2 and TRBJ2-7; D call uncertain. This CDR3 has 16 amino acids. Looked up from germline, CDR1 is SGHTA and CDR2 is FQGNSA. V gave up 1 base and J gave up 0 bases, with 13 bases separating them.

This clone showed up just once. This chain uses TRBV27 with TRBJ1-6; D is uncertain. The V gene's germline CDR1 is MNHEY and CDR2 SMNVEV (reference sequence). The CDR3 runs 15 residues. Deletions cut 2 bases from V and 0 bases from J, with 5 bases between. The CDR3 bases are TGTGCCAGCAGTTTAACGCACTCCTATAATTCACCCCTCCACTTT. Translated, it gives CASSLTHSYNSPLHF.

This clone was found a few times. The chain couples TRBV5-1 to TRBJ1-6; the match to TRBD1 covers 7 bases. Germline V gives CDR1 SGHRS, CDR2 YFSETQ. This CDR3 comprises 15 residues. The V gene end was trimmed by 2 bases and the J gene end by 9 bases; junction bases not matched to a gene: 8. CDR3 amino acids: CASSFSGTVSSPLHF. The DNA of the CDR3 is TGCGCCAGCAGCTTCTCCGGGACAGTTAGTTCACCCCTCCACTTT.

Only one count was recorded for this clone. V usage is TRBV14 and J usage is TRBJ2-1; 11 positions agree with TRBD2. V gave up 4 bases and J gave up 10 bases; unmatched junction bases: 12. The CDR3 totals 16 residues. Per germline, CDR1 SGHDN and CDR2 FVKESK. This CDR3 is CASSRSLAGESREQFF. CDR3 bases: TGTGCCAGCAGCCGCTCACTAGCGGGAGAGTCGAGGGAGCAGTTCTTC.

V is TRBV7-3 and J is TRBJ2-2; no definite D call. This CDR3 is 13 amino acids long. V lost 4 bases, J lost 2 bases, and 5 bases lay in between. The germline V gene encodes CDR1 SGHTA and CDR2 FQGTGA. The DNA of the CDR3 is TGTGCCAGCAGCTCCCGAAACACCGGGGAGCTGTTTTTT. Translating it yields CASSSRNTGELFF.